The rows below give T cell receptor beta chains drawn from one sample of a study of cytomegalovirus exposure and HLA in healthy donors. Clones were sequenced by immunoSEQ multiplex PCR, and TCRdb holds only the in-frame ones, with some missing. Of approximately 100,000 clones in the sample, around four fifths were seen once. The specimen sequenced was PBMCs. The source of these receptors is a middle-aged woman in good health and CMV-seronegative. Each CDR3 is given with its conserved first and last residue. A row's size may be missing; if present it is once, few, many or a size class.

size | V | CDR3
once | TRBV4-1 | CASSQGSLATDTQYF
- | TRBV7-2 | CASSPPGLAGDTQYF
- | TRBV7-9 | CASGRGWYEQYF
- | TRBV5-6 | CASSFGGTNGYTF
- | TRBV7-9 | CASSPPMGGGTNTEAFF
- | TRBV9 | CASSGGGGAHTGELFF
- | TRBV4-3 | CASSLMGQSQETQYF
- | TRBV7-9 | CASSLLERYGYTF
- | TRBV2 | CASYARGVEQFF
- | TRBV9 | CASSVPGTVTYEQYF
- | TRBV5-1 | CASDDQGYGYTF
- | TRBV27 | CASSLFRGDTEAFF
- | TRBV5-6 | CASSLIDGGYFRYGYTF
- | TRBV29-1 | CSVSDNSYEQYF
- | TRBV7-2 | CASSFTGGGNQPQHF
- | TRBV19 | CASSSGVINRPNQPQHF
- | TRBV19 | CASSIETGVDGYTF
- | TRBV9 | CASSVGAGGLSEQYF
- | TRBV7-9 | CASSSLLRGDYGYTF
few | TRBV11-2 | CASSIGTGHGYTF
- | TRBV5-1 | CASSLRGGQGNEQFF
- | TRBV28 | CASSPRAPAGLDGYTF
- | TRBV11-2 | CASRVGGVGLAEAFF
- | TRBV5-8 | CASSSTGWDTGELFF
- | TRBV6-1 | CASSSGGFNTYEQYF
- | TRBV27 | CASSLSGSRTYEQYF
- | TRBV7-3 | CASSLRPQGRTDTQYF
- | TRBV21-1 | CAPNDRNSNQPQHF
- | TRBV7-9 | CASSPQLNTEAFF
few | TRBV4-2 | CASSQGGGTALNQPQHF
- | TRBV7-2 | CASSLVEGNNSPLHF
- | TRBV5-8 | CASSYGQGPDTQYF
- | TRBV15 | CATSRDRAYSPLHF
- | TRBV9 | CASSVAVAGNTGELFF
- | TRBV5-1 | CASSKPDRGAVRDEQYF
- | TRBV6-5 | CASRRTLTGSYEQYF
few | TRBV4-3 | CASSPSGGGPTNEKLFF
- | TRBV7-8 | CASSPRGGIYGYTF
- | TRBV6-1 | CASSEIRGSGNTIYF
- | TRBV1 | CTSSHAGHSSYEQYF
- | TRBV2 | CASRRTELYGYTF
- | TRBV5-1 | CASSLGDNEKLFF
- | TRBV10-1 | CASTTGISTEAFF
- | TRBV6-5 | CASTPPGGTRAFF
once | TRBV7-2 | CASSRQGLGYTF
- | TRBV11-2 | CASNGGQPNTEAFF
- | TRBV10-2 | CASTAGTGGFGYTF
- | TRBV2 | CASSEGGTGNSPLHF
- | TRBV27 | CASSPSRGSYEQYF
- | TRBV19 | CASGSTGVDHTEAFF
- | TRBV5-1 | CASSLGSGGYEQFF
once | TRBV5-1 | CASAGEPPGVEQYF
- | TRBV5-6 | CASTGLNYGYTF
few | TRBV7-2 | CASSYSGGAGETQYF
- | TRBV19 | CASSTGINEKLFF
- | TRBV2 | CASIGQTYYEQYF